Sequencing of this T cell receptor beta chain was carried out in a study of T cells after yellow fever vaccination. General study findings and limits: CD4 and CD8 compartments shared a small share of clonotypes.

In TCRdb, the 5' RACE reads were re-called with MiXCR into one record per CDR3 protein. The sample has a few hundred thousand distinct CDR3 sequences; about 6.6% are singletons. CDR1 and CDR2 from the germline V gene are LGHDT and YNNKEL (reference sequence). The ends were cut back, 4 bases at V and 2 bases at J, with 8 bases in the middle. The CDR3 consists of 14 residues. As to this clonotype: What it binds is unknown.

The clonotype comes from a man aged 18 to 29 who received the YFV17D yellow fever vaccine. The V and J genes are TRBV3-1 and TRBJ1-4, with D hard to call. The input for sequencing was PBMCs, taken around 45 days after the first yellow fever vaccination. CDR3 loop: CASSLVRTNEKLFF. CDR3 nucleotide sequence: TGTGCCAGCAGCCTAGTGAGGACTAATGAAAAACTGTTTTTT.